This TCR beta chain was documented in a study of blood T cells in healthy people across ages. General study results and limits: There was a strong correlation between TCR beta diversity and naive T cell percentage. Comparison with aged donors showed that long-lived donors had more naive CD4+ cells and higher diversity.

On this clonotype: What it recognizes is unknown.

Primed by a sample-barcoded 5' primer and a J-beta primer mix, a second PCR proceeded for 7 to 11 cycles. With 12 random nucleotides, a template-switch adaptor tagged each individual cDNA molecule. TCRdb re-analysed the 5' RACE reads in MiXCR, keeping a single row per CDR3 protein. The data show about 930,000 distinct CDR3 sequences, 25% to 30% seen once. This sample also appeared in a second study, on T cells of mothers and their children.

The sample comprised blood. This sequence originates from a woman aged 40 to 50 in good health.

CDR3 in DNA: TGCAGTGCCCCGAGTTTCTACAGTGAGCAGTACTTC. Its protein product is CSAPSFYSEQYF. V and J are TRBV20-1 and TRBJ2-4, with D unresolved. V lost 6 bases and J lost 13, with 19 bases in between. Germline values: CDR1 DFQATT, CDR2 SNEGSKA (reference sequence). The CDR3 contains 12 residues.